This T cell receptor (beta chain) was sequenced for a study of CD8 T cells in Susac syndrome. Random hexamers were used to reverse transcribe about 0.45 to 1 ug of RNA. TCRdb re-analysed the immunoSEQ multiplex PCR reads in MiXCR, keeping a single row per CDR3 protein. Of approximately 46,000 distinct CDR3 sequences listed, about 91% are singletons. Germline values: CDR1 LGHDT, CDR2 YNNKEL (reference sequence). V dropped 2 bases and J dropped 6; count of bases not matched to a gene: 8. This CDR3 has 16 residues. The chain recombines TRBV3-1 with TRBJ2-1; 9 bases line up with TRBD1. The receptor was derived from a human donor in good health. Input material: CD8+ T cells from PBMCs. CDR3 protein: CASSQTGTGMFNEQFF. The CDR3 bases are TGTGCCAGCAGCCAAACCGGGACAGGGATGTTCAATGAGCAGTTCTTC.